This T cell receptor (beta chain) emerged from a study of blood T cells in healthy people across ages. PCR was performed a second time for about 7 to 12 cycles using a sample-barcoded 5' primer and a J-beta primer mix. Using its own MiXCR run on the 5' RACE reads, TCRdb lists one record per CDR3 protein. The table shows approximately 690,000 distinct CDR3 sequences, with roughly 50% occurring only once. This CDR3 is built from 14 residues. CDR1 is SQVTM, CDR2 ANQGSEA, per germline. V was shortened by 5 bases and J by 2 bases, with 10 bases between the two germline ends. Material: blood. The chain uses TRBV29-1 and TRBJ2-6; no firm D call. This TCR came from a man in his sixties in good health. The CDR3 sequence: CSVISDPGANVLTF. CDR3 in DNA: TGCAGCGTTATCAGCGACCCTGGGGCCAACGTCCTGACTTTC.